A selection of T cell receptor beta chains follows, all from one sample in a study of cytomegalovirus exposure and HLA in healthy donors. Data came from immunoSEQ multiplex PCR; TCRdb stores just in-frame clones and leaves some out. The sample has about 140,000 clones, around 80% seen once. The sample was PBMCs. Receptor source: a man aged 25-45 years in good health. The CDR3 runs from the conserved cysteine through the conserved F or W. Fields, in order: clone size, V gene, J gene, D gene, CDR3 protein, CDR3 DNA. A D gene is named only where the DNA matches it firmly. Where a row states a size, it is once, few, many or the class of an expanded clone; other rows omit it.

.	TRBV11-3	TRBJ2-7	.	CASSAEGRVEQYF	TGTGCCAGCAGCGCCGAAGGCAGGGTCGAGCAGTACTTC
.	TRBV18	TRBJ2-7	.	CASSPIEGGEQYF	TGTGCCAGCTCACCGATTGAAGGGGGCGAGCAGTACTTC
few	TRBV7-8	TRBJ2-7	.	CASSLEIKTGEQYF	TGTGCCAGCAGCTTAGAAATAAAGACTGGCGAGCAGTACTTC
.	TRBV5-1	TRBJ2-1	.	CASSSVGADEQFF	TGCGCCAGCAGCTCGGTGGGGGCGGATGAGCAGTTCTTC
.	TRBV7-9	TRBJ2-1	TRBD2	CASSPLAGRVGEQFF	TGTGCCAGCAGCCCCCTAGCGGGAAGGGTGGGTGAGCAGTTCTTC
.	TRBV4-1	TRBJ2-1	TRBD2	CASSQVSSGERYNEQFF	TGCGCCAGCAGCCAGGTGTCTAGCGGGGAGAGGTACAATGAGCAGTTCTTC
.	TRBV2	TRBJ2-7	TRBD1	CASSLTGTGGGEQYF	TGTGCCAGCAGTCTAACCGGGACAGGGGGCGGCGAGCAGTACTTC
.	TRBV4-2	TRBJ2-5	.	CASSQEREGQETQYF	TGTGCCAGCAGCCAAGAGCGGGAAGGGCAAGAGACCCAGTACTTC
.	TRBV6-6	TRBJ1-5	.	CASSPRGGNQPQHF	TGTGCCAGCAGCCCCAGGGGAGGGAATCAGCCCCAGCATTTT
.	TRBV11-2	TRBJ1-5	TRBD1	CASSLSGGNNQPQHF	TGTGCCAGCAGCTTATCAGGGGGGAACAATCAGCCCCAGCATTTT
.	TRBV6-1	TRBJ1-5	.	CASVTGLQPQHF	TGTGCCAGCGTAACAGGGCTTCAGCCCCAGCATTTT
.	TRBV13	TRBJ2-7	.	CASSLPGLFYEQYF	TGTGCCAGCAGCCTTCCCGGACTATTCTACGAGCAGTACTTC
.	TRBV27	TRBJ2-2	.	CASNNHRGGTGELFF	TGTGCCAGCAATAACCACAGGGGGGGAACCGGGGAGCTGTTTTTT
.	TRBV6-5	TRBJ2-7	TRBD2	CASRTSGSYEQYF	TGTGCCAGCAGGACGAGCGGGAGCTACGAGCAGTACTTC
.	TRBV11-1	TRBJ1-4	.	CASSFQGSGGKLFF	TGTGCCAGCAGCTTTCAGGGGTCAGGCGGAAAACTGTTTTTT
.	TRBV9	TRBJ1-1	.	CASSPTGVANTEAFF	TGTGCCAGCAGCCCGACCGGGGTAGCGAACACTGAAGCTTTCTTT
.	TRBV4-1	TRBJ2-1	TRBD1	CASSRGQPMSSYNEQFF	TGCGCCAGCAGCAGGGGACAGCCTATGAGCTCCTACAATGAGCAGTTCTTC
few	TRBV28	TRBJ2-7	TRBD1	CASSLRKTGPTYEQYF	TGTGCCAGCAGTTTGCGCAAGACAGGGCCGACCTACGAGCAGTACTTC
.	TRBV4-2	TRBJ2-7	TRBD2	CASSQHSGSRNEQYF	TGTGCCAGCAGCCAACATAGCGGGAGTCGCAACGAGCAGTACTTC
.	TRBV30	TRBJ1-4	.	CAWSSVPTNEKLFF	TGTGCCTGGAGTTCGGTCCCAACTAATGAAAAACTGTTTTTT
.	TRBV10-3	TRBJ2-2	TRBD1	CAISELGDRANTGELFF	TGTGCCATCAGTGAGCTGGGGGACAGGGCCAACACCGGGGAGCTGTTTTTT